This passage covers 25 T cell receptor beta chains from one sample sequenced in a study of blood T cell repertoires in COVID-19. Libraries were prepared by immunoSEQ multiplex PCR; TCRdb keeps only in-frame clonotypes and omits some of them. The table includes about 90,000 clones, 80% detected once. The sequencing input was peripheral blood. The receptors here all came from a woman in her 70s with acute or convalescent COVID-19.

V and J are TRBV5-1 and TRBJ1-2; D is unclear. Trimming pared 5 bases from V and 6 bases from J, leaving 11 bases between. The CDR3 contains 12 residues. Germline V gene sequence: CDR1 SGHRS, CDR2 YFSETQ. CDR3 nucleotides: TGCGCCAGCAGAGAGGCCCGACATGGCTACACCTTC. Encoded protein: CASREARHGYTF.

This chain links TRBV5-1 with TRBJ2-2; D perhaps matches TRBD1 (6 bases). CDR1 and CDR2 from the germline V gene are SGHRS and YFSETQ. This CDR3 has 17 amino acids. V lost 4 bases and J 0 bases, leaving 16 bases between the germline ends. CDR3 loop: CASSRQVSPTNTGELFF. The CDR3 DNA is TGCGCCAGCAGCAGACAGGTCTCCCCCACGAACACCGGGGAGCTGTTTTTT. The variable domain in full, completed from reference TRBV5-1 and TRBJ2-2, reads KAGVTQTPRYLIKTRGQQVTLSCSPISGHRSVSWYQQTPGQGLQFLFEYFSETQRNKGNFPGRFSGRQFSNSRSEMNVSTLELGDSALYLCASSRQVSPTNTGELFFGEGSRLTVL.

This clone was counted once. In DNA, the CDR3 is TGTGCCAGCAGCGGCCGGACTAGCGGGTTTGGCTCCTACAATGAGCAGTTCTTC. This gives the protein CASSGRTSGFGSYNEQFF. The V call is TRBV7-8, the J call TRBJ2-1; 11 bases agree with TRBD2. V was clipped by 5 bases and J by 0 bases; unmatched bases: 9. Looked up from germline, CDR1 is SGHVS and CDR2 is FQNEAQ. The CDR3 totals 18 residues.

This clone was found a few times. Other DNA sequences within the sample encode an identical CDR3. The chain recombines TRBV9 with TRBJ2-1, with 12 bases identical to TRBD2. Germline V gives CDR1 SGDLS, CDR2 YYNGEE. The CDR3 is 15 amino acids. The J segment lost 4 bases and the V segment lost 3 bases, leaving 2 bases of the junction unmatched. The CDR3 DNA reads as TGTGCCAGCAGCGCGACTAGCGGGAGTTACAATGAGCAGTTCTTC. This encodes CASSATSGSYNEQFF.

The rearrangement joins TRBV7-6 to TRBJ1-2; the match to TRBD1 covers 7 bases. From germline, CDR1 is SGHVS and CDR2 FNYEAQ. V lost 2 bases and J lost 7; bases outside the gene matches: 16. The CDR3 is 17 amino acids. The CDR3 here is CASSLLAPRQGRGGYTF. CDR3 DNA: TGTGCCAGCAGCTTACTAGCCCCGCGACAGGGTAGGGGTGGCTACACCTTC.

V gene TRBV24-1 combines with J gene TRBJ2-7; a weak D match, TRBD2 (5 bases). V was clipped by 6 bases and J by 4 bases, with 6 bases between them. Germline V lookup: CDR1 KGHDR, CDR2 SFDVKD. The CDR3 runs 11 residues. CDR3 nucleotide sequence: TGTGCCACCAGTCGGGGTTACGAGCAGTACTTC. Translating it yields CATSRGYEQYF.

V is TRBV6-6 and J is TRBJ2-1; tentative D call: TRBD1 (6 bases). V gave up 6 bases and J gave up 6 bases, with 9 bases separating them. Germline-derived CDR1 and CDR2 are MNHNY and SVGAGI (reference sequence). The CDR3 is 12 amino acids. CDR3 in DNA: TGTGCCAGCAGACGACAGGCCAATGAGCAGTTCTTC. Amino acid sequence: CASRRQANEQFF.

CDR3 sequence reads: CASSEAGGEQFF. DNA for the CDR3: TGTGCCAGCAGTGAAGCGGGGGGTGAGCAGTTCTTC. This sequence joins TRBV6-1 and TRBJ2-1; D possibly corresponds to TRBD2 (6 bases). V was cut by 0 bases and J by 9 bases, with 6 bases left in between. The CDR3 totals 12 residues. Germline CDR1 is MNHNS and CDR2 is SASEGT.

The V gene is TRBV28, the J gene TRBJ1-2; D is perhaps TRBD1 (5 bases). V was cut by 11 bases and J by 7 bases, with 17 bases left in between. This CDR3 spans 12 amino acids. CDR1 MDHEN and CDR2 SYDVKM come from the germline V gene. CDR3 in amino acids: CAASEGNRGYTF. As DNA, the CDR3 is TGTGCCGCCTCGGAGGGGAACCGTGGCTACACCTTC.

The rearrangement uses TRBV5-1 and TRBJ1-1; D not certain. Germline V CDR1 and CDR2: SGHRS, YFSETQ. V lost 1 base and J 7 bases, leaving 11 bases between the germline ends. The CDR3 runs to 13 residues. For the CDR3, the DNA is TGCGCCAGCAGCTTGTATCCGGGAATTGAAGCTTTCTTT. As protein: CASSLYPGIEAFF.

The genes are TRBV2 and TRBJ1-2; no clear D gene. The germline V gene has CDR1 SNHLY and CDR2 FYNNEI. This CDR3 region has 12 residues. The germline V and J ends were trimmed by 7 bases and 3 bases, with 9 bases remaining between them. CDR3 sequence (DNA): TGTGCCAGCAATAGTGAGGACTATGGCTACACCTTC. Amino acids: CASNSEDYGYTF.

The gene calls are TRBV28 and TRBJ2-2, with D perhaps TRBD2 (5 bases). The V gene's germline CDR1 is MDHEN and CDR2 SYDVKM. The germline V and J ends were trimmed by 7 bases and 0 bases, with 15 bases remaining between them. CDR3 length: 16 amino acids. This chain's CDR3 is CASKFEGPANTGELFF. The CDR3 DNA reads as TGTGCCAGCAAATTTGAGGGTCCCGCGAACACCGGGGAGCTGTTTTTT.

The genes are TRBV5-4 and TRBJ1-2; 9 nucleotides align to TRBD1. The CDR3 is 16 amino acids. In germline, CDR1 is SGHNT, CDR2 YYREEE (reference sequence). Unmatched junction bases numbered 10, after V lost 3 bases and J lost 4 bases. The CDR3: CASSSNSGQGFYGYTF. In DNA form, the CDR3 reads TGTGCCAGCAGCTCAAATTCGGGACAGGGCTTCTATGGCTACACCTTC.

The rearrangement links TRBV19 to TRBJ2-1; 12 bases fit TRBD2. CDR1 is LNHDA, CDR2 SQIVND, per germline (reference sequence). The CDR3 runs 16 residues. Trimming at V came to 5 bases and at J to 11 bases, leaving 13 bases not matched to a gene. The CDR3 region is CASSPRTSGVIRKQFF. The CDR3 DNA sequence: TGTGCCAGTAGTCCACGGACTAGCGGGGTCATACGAAAGCAGTTCTTC.

The table lists this clone with a few counts. The rearrangement joins TRBV18 to TRBJ1-4, with a tentative D call TRBD1 (6 bases). Germline values: CDR1 KGHSH, CDR2 LQKENI. Trimming shortened V by 1 base and J by 4 bases, and 10 bases separated the two germline ends. CDR3 length: 15 residues. The CDR3 here is CASSPLGQINEKLFF. The DNA of the CDR3 is TGTGCCAGCTCACCACTCGGACAGATTAATGAAAAACTGTTTTTT.

The CDR3 nucleotides are TGTGCCAGCAGCTTAAGTTCAGGGATCAATTCACCCCTCCACTTT. As protein: CASSLSSGINSPLHF. V is TRBV7-9 and J is TRBJ1-6, with a tentative D call TRBD1 (5 bases). With 2 bases removed from V and 7 bases from J, the gap between germline ends came to 12 bases. This CDR3 has 15 residues. Germline values: CDR1 SEHNR, CDR2 FQNEAQ (reference sequence). Combining the CDR3 with reference TRBV7-9 and TRBJ1-6 gives the whole variable domain DTGVSQNPRHKITKRGQNVTFRCDPISEHNRLYWYRQTLGQGPEFLTYFQNEAQLEKSRLLSDRFSAERPKGSFSTLEIQRTEQGDSAMYLCASSLSSGINSPLHFGNGTRLTVT.

The V and J genes are TRBV7-2 and TRBJ1-2, with 7 bases fitting TRBD1. Germline CDR1 reads SGHTA; CDR2 reads FQGNSA. J gave up 4 bases and V 5 bases, and 13 bases lay outside the gene matches. CDR3 length equals 16 residues. CDR3 nucleotides: TGTGCCAGCAGCAAGGGGGTTCGACAGGGATCCTATGGCTACACCTTC. Its protein product is CASSKGVRQGSYGYTF.

V usage is TRBV2 and J usage is TRBJ1-6, with 10 bases aligning to TRBD1. CDR1 is SNHLY and CDR2 is FYNNEI in the germline V gene. CDR3 length: 17 residues. Germline trimming cut 0 bases from V and 10 bases from J; bases unmatched to any gene: 9. Here the CDR3 reads CASSEALPGQGRSPLHF. Written as DNA, the CDR3 is TGTGCCAGCAGTGAAGCCCTTCCGGGACAGGGGAGGTCACCCCTCCACTTT.

The rearrangement links TRBV11-2 to TRBJ2-1, with 8 nucleotides matching TRBD1. CDR3 length: 15 residues. V shed 4 bases, J shed 7 bases, and the junction held 9 bases outside the gene matches. The germline gives CDR1 SGHAT, CDR2 FQNNGV. As DNA, the CDR3 is TGTGCCAGCAGCTCTGACAGGGGCGGTTGGAATGAGCAGTTCTTC. This codes for CASSSDRGGWNEQFF.

The rearrangement uses TRBV4-1 and TRBJ1-1, with 8 bases lining up with TRBD1. This CDR3 spans 14 amino acids. V lost 5 bases and J lost 6; bases outside the gene matches: 8. Germline loops: CDR1 MGHRA, CDR2 YSYEKL. Here the CDR3 reads CASSAQGALAEAFF. The CDR3 bases are TGCGCCAGCAGCGCTCAGGGGGCCCTCGCTGAAGCTTTCTTT.

The gene calls are TRBV15 and TRBJ1-2; 10 nucleotides agree with TRBD1. This CDR3 is built from 17 residues. Germline loops: CDR1 LNHNV, CDR2 YYDKDF (reference sequence). V shed 2 bases, J shed 4 bases, and the junction held 10 bases outside the gene matches. CDR3 DNA sequence: TGTGCCACCAGCAGAACCGGGACAGGGGACTTCGTCTATGGCTACACCTTC. Residues: CATSRTGTGDFVYGYTF.

The rearrangement links TRBV7-2 to TRBJ2-1; TRBD2 matches at 8 bases. From germline, CDR1 is SGHTA and CDR2 FQGNSA. The CDR3 covers 15 residues. The junction had 7 bases not matched to a gene; V was cut back by 5 bases and J by 4 bases. The CDR3 loop reads CASSPRGGRYNEQFF. In DNA form, the CDR3 reads TGTGCCAGCAGCCCCCGGGGGGGTCGGTACAATGAGCAGTTCTTC.

The chain carries TRBV9 and TRBJ1-1; D is ambiguous. V lost 3 bases to trimming and J lost 0 bases, with 9 bases between them. This CDR3 spans 14 amino acids. Germline values: CDR1 SGDLS, CDR2 YYNGEE. In DNA form, the CDR3 reads TGTGCCAGCAGCGCTTCAGGCCTGAACACTGAAGCTTTCTTT. This sequence encodes CASSASGLNTEAFF. The variable domain in full, with the rest retrieved from reference TRBV9 and TRBJ1-1, is DSGVTQTPKHLITATGQRVTLRCSPRSGDLSVYWYQQSLDQGLQFLIQYYNGEERAKGNILERFSAQQFPDLHSELNLSSLELGDSALYFCASSASGLNTEAFFGQGTRLTVV.

The rearrangement links TRBV7-2 to TRBJ1-2, with 7 bases matching TRBD1. CDR1 and CDR2 (germline): SGHTA, FQGNSA. The CDR3 is 15 residues long. Germline trimming cut 1 base from V and 5 bases from J; bases unmatched to any gene: 7. CDR3 in amino acids: CASSLEAGGGYGYTF. CDR3 nucleotide sequence: TGTGCCAGCAGCTTAGAGGCAGGGGGTGGGTATGGCTACACCTTC.

The chain has TRBV6-6 and TRBJ2-1; TRBD1 might be the D (6 bases). The V end was cut by 0 bases, the J end by 4 bases, with 7 bases between. The CDR3 spans 14 residues. The germline V gene encodes CDR1 MNHNY and CDR2 SVGAGI (reference sequence). CDR3 sequence reads: CASSYSGTYNEQFF. CDR3 coding DNA: TGTGCCAGCAGTTACTCGGGGACATACAATGAGCAGTTCTTC.